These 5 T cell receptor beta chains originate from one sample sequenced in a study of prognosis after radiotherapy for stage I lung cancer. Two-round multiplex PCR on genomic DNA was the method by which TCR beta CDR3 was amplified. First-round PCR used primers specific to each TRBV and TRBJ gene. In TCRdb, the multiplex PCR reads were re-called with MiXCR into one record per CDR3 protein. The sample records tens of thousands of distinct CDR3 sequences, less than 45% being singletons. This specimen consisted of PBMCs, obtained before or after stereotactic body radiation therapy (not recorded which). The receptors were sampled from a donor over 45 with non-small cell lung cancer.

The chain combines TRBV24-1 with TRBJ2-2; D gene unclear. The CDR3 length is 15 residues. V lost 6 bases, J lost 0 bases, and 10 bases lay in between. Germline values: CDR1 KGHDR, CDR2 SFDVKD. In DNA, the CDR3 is TGTGCCACCAGTCGTGTCAGCGCGAACACCGGGGAGCTGTTTTTT. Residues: CATSRVSANTGELFF.

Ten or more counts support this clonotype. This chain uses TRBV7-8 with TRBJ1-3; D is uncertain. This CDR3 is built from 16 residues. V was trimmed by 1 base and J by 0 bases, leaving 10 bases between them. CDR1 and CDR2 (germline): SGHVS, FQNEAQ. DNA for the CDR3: TGTGCCAGCAGCTTAGGACTCATTAGCTCTGGAAACACCATATATTTT. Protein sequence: CASSLGLISSGNTIYF. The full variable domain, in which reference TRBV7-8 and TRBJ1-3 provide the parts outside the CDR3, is GAGVSQSPRYKVAKRGQDVALRCDPISGHVSLFWYQQALGQGPEFLTYFQNEAQLDKSGLPSDRFFAERPEGSVSTLKIQRTQQEDSAVYLCASSLGLISSGNTIYFGEGSWLTVV.

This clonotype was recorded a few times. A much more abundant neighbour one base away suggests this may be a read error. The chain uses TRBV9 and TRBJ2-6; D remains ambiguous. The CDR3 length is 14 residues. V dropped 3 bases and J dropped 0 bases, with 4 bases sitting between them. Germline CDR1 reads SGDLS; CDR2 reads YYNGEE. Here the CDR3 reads CASSASSGANVLTF. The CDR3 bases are TGTGCCAGCAGCGCCTCCTCTGGGGCCAACGTCCTGACTTTC.

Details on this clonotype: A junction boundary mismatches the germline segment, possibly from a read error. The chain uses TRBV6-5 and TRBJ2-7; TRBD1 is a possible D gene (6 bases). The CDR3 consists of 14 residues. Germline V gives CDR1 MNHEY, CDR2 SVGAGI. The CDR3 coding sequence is TGTGCCATCAGTTTCTGGGTACAGGGCTACGAGCAGTACTTC. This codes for CAISFWVQGYEQYF.

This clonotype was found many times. The CDR3 loop reads CASSLNQRAAYGYTF. Here the CDR3 DNA reads TGTGCCAGCAGCTTAAATCAAAGGGCAGCCTATGGCTACACCTTC. This rearrangement joins TRBV7-9 to TRBJ1-2; D is undetermined. Between the trimmed V and J ends, which lost 2 bases and 4 bases, there was a span of 14 bases. The CDR3 loop spans 15 amino acids. CDR1 is SEHNR and CDR2 is FQNEAQ in the germline V gene (reference sequence). The entire variable domain, with the rest obtained from reference TRBV7-9 and TRBJ1-2, is as follows: DTGVSQNPRHKITKRGQNVTFRCDPISEHNRLYWYRQTLGQGPEFLTYFQNEAQLEKSRLLSDRFSAERPKGSFSTLEIQRTEQGDSAMYLCASSLNQRAAYGYTFGSGTRLTVV.